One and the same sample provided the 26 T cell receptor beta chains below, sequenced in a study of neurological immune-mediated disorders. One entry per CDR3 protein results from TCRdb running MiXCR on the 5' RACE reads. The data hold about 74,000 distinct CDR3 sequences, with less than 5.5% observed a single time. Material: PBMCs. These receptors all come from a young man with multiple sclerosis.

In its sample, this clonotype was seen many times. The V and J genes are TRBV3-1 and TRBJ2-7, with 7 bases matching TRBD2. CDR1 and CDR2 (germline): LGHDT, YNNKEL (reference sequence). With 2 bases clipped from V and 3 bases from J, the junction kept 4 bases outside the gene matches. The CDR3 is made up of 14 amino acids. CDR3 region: CASSQPSGNYEQYF. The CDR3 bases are TGTGCCAGCAGCCAACCTAGCGGTAACTACGAGCAGTACTTC.

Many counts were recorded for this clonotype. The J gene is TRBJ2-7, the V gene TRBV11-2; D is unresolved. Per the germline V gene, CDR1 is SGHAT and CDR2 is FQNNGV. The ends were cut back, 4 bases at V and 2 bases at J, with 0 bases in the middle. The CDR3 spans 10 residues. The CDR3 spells CASSSYEQYF. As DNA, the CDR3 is TGTGCCAGCAGCTCCTACGAGCAGTACTTC.

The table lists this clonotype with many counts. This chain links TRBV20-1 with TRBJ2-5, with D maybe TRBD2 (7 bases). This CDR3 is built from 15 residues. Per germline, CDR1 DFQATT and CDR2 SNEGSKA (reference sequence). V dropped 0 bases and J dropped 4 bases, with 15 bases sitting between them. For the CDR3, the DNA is TGCAGTGCTAGAGATCGTGGGGGGGCAGGAGAGACCCAGTACTTC. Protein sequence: CSARDRGGAGETQYF.

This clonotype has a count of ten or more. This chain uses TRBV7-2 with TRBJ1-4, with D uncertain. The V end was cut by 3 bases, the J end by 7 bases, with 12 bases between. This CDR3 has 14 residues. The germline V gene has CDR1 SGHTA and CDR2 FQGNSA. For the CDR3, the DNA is TGTGCCAGCAGCTTTGGAGGGAGGGTTGAAAAACTGTTTTTT. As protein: CASSFGGRVEKLFF.

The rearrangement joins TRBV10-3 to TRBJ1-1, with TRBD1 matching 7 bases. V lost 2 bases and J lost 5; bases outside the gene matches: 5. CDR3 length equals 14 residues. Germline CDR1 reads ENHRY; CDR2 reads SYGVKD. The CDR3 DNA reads TGTGCCATCAGTGAGGAGGGGGCGCGGACTGAAGCTTTCTTT. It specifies CAISEEGARTEAFF.

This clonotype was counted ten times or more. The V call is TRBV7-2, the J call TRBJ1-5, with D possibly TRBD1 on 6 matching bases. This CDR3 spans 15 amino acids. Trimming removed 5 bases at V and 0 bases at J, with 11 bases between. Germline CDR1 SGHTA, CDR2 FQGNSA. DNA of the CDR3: TGTGCCAGCAGCCCAGGACAGAATAGCAATCAGCCCCAGCATTTT. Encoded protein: CASSPGQNSNQPQHF.

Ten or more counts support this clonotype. This chain's CDR3 is CATSDFATNYGYTF. The CDR3 DNA reads as TGTGCCACCAGTGATTTCGCCACAAACTATGGCTACACCTTC. The V gene is TRBV24-1, the J gene TRBJ1-2; D gene ambiguous. Per germline, CDR1 KGHDR and CDR2 SFDVKD. Trimming took 1 base from V and 2 from J, leaving 7 bases between them. The CDR3 is made up of 14 amino acids.

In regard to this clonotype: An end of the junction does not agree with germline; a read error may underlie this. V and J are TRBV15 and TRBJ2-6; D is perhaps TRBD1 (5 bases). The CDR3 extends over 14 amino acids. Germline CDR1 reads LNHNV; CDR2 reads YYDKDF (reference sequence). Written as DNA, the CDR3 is TGTGCCACCAGCGCCCGGGCTGGGGCCAAAGTCCTGACTTTC. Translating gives CATSARAGAKVLTF.

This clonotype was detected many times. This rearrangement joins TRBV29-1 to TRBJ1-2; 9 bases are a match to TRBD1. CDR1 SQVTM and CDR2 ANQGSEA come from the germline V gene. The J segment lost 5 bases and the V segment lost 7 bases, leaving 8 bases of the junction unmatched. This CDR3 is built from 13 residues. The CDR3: CSAGPQGAYGYTF. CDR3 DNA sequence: TGCAGCGCCGGTCCACAGGGGGCTTATGGCTACACCTTC.

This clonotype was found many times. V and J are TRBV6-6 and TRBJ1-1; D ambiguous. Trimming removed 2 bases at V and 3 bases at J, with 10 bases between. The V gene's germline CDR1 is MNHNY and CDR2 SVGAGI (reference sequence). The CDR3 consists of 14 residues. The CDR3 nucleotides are TGTGCCAGCAGTTACCTGGGAAGGGACACTGAAGCTTTCTTT. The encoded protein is CASSYLGRDTEAFF.

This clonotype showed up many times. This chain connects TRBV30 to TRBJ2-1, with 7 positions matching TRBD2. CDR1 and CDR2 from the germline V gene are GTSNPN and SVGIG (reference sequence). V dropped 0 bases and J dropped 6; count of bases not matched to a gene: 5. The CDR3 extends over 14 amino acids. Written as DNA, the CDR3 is TGTGCCTGGAGTGTCTCTTCGGGGGGCAATGAGCAGTTCTTC. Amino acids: CAWSVSSGGNEQFF.

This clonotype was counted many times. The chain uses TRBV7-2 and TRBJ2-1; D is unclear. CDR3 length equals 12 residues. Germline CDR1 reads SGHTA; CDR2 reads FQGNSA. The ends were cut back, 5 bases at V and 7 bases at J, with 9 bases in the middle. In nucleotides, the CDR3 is TGTGCCAGCAGCCATGGTCAAAATGAGCAGTTCTTC. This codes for CASSHGQNEQFF.

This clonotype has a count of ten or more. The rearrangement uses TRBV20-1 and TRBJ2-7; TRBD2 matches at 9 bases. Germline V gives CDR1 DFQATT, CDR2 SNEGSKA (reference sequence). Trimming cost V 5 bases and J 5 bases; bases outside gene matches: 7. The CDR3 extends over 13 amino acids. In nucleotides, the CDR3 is TGCAGTGCTGCAAGGGCGGGAGGGCACGAGCAGTACTTC. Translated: CSAARAGGHEQYF.

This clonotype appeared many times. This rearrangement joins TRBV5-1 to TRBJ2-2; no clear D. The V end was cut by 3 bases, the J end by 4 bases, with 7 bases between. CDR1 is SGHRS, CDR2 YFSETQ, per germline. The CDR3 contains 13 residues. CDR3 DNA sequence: TGCGCCAGCAGCTGGGCGTCCACCGGGGAGCTGTTTTTT. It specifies CASSWASTGELFF.

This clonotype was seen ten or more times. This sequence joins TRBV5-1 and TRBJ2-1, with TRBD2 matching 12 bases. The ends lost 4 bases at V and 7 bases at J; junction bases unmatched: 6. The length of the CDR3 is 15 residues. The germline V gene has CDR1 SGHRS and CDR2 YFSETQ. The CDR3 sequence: CASSQTSGSINEQFF. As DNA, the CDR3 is TGCGCCAGCAGCCAGACTAGCGGGAGTATAAATGAGCAGTTCTTC.

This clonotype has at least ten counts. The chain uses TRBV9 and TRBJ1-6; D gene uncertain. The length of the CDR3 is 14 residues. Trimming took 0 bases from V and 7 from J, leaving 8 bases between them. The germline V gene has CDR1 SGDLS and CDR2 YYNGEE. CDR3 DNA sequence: TGTGCCAGCAGCGTAGCTGATAGGAATTCACCCCTCCACTTT. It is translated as CASSVADRNSPLHF. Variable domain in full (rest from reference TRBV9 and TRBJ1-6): DSGVTQTPKHLITATGQRVTLRCSPRSGDLSVYWYQQSLDQGLQFLIQYYNGEERAKGNILERFSAQQFPDLHSELNLSSLELGDSALYFCASSVADRNSPLHFGNGTRLTVT.

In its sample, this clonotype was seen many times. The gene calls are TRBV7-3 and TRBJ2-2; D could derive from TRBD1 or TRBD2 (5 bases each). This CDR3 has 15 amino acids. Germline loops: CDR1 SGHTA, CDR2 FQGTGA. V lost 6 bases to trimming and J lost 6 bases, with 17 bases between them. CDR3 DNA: TGTGCCAGCAGGGACACTAGGGGTGGATCCGGGGAGCTGTTTTTT. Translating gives CASRDTRGGSGELFF.

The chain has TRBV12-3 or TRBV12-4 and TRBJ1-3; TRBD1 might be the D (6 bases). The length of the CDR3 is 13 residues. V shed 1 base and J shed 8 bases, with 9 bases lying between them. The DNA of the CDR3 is TGTGCCAGCAGTTTAGACAGGGCGGACACCATATATTTT. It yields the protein CASSLDRADTIYF.

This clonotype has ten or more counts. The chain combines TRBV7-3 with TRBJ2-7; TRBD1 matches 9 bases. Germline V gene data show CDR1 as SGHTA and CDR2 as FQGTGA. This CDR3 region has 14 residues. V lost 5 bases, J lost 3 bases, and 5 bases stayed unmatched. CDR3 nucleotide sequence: TGTGCCAGCAGCGCAGACAGGGGGAGCTACGAGCAGTACTTC. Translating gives CASSADRGSYEQYF.

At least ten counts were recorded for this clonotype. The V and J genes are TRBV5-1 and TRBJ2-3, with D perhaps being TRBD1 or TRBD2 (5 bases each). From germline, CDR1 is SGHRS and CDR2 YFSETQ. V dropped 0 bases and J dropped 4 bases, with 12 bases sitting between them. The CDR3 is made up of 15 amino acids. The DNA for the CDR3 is TGCGCCAGCAGCTTGGAGCAGGGAGCGTCAGATACGCAGTATTTT. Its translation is CASSLEQGASDTQYF. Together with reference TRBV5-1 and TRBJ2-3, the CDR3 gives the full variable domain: KAGVTQTPRYLIKTRGQQVTLSCSPISGHRSVSWYQQTPGQGLQFLFEYFSETQRNKGNFPGRFSGRQFSNSRSEMNVSTLELGDSALYLCASSLEQGASDTQYFGPGTRLTVL.

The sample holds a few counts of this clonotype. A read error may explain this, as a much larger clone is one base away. CDR3 in amino acids: CASSFSKRNTEAFF. The DNA for the CDR3 is TGTGCCAGCAGTTTCAGCAAAAGGAACACTGAAGCTTTCTTT. V and J are TRBV6-1 and TRBJ1-1; no clear D. Trimming left V 5 bases short and J 1 base short, with 11 bases between. The CDR3 contains 14 residues. The V gene's germline CDR1 is MNHNS and CDR2 SASEGT.

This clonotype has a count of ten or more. The CDR3 loop is CSAEGARETQYF. The CDR3 DNA sequence: TGCAGTGCGGAGGGGGCTCGGGAGACCCAGTACTTC. The V call is TRBV20-1, the J call TRBJ2-5; D may be TRBD1 (7 bases). CDR3 length: 12 amino acids. The germline gives CDR1 DFQATT, CDR2 SNEGSKA (reference sequence). V was shortened by 6 bases and J by 5 bases, with 13 bases between the two germline ends.

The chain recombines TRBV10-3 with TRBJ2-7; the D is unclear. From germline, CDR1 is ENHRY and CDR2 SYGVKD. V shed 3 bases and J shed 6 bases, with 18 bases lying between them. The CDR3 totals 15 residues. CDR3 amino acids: CAISDVRFSGSEQYF. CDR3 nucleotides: TGTGCCATCAGTGATGTTCGGTTTTCGGGCTCCGAGCAGTACTTC.

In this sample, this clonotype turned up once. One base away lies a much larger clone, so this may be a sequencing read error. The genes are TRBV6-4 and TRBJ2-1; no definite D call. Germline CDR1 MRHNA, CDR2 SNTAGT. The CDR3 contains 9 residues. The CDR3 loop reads CQSYNEQFF. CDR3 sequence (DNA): TGCCAATCCTACAATGAGCAGTTCTTC.

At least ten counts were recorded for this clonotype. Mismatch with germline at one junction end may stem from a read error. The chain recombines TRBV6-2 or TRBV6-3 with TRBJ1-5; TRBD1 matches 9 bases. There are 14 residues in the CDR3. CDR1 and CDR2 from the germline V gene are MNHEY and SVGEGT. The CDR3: CASTSLTGTGPQNF. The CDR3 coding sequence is TGTGCCAGCACATCCCTGACAGGGACAGGGCCCCAGAATTTT.

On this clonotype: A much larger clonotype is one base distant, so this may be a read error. CDR3 DNA: TGCAGCGTTGGATCGAAAATTCAGTACTTC. Protein sequence: CSVGSKIQYF. The chain joins TRBV29-1 to TRBJ2-4, with D unclear. This CDR3 comprises 10 residues. Trimming took off 4 bases at V and 10 bases at J, with 8 bases between the two ends. Germline loops: CDR1 SQVTM, CDR2 ANQGSEA. The variable domain in full, completed from reference TRBV29-1 and TRBJ2-4, reads SAVISQKPSRDICQRGTSLTIQCQVDSQVTMMFWYRQQPGQSLTLIATANQGSEATYESGFVIDKFPISRPNLTFSTLTVSNMSPEDSSIYLCSVGSKIQYFGAGTRLSVL.